This TCR beta chain was sequenced in a study of identical twins. This clonotype was recorded many times. Each CDR3 protein gets one entry after TCRdb re-called the 5' RACE reads with MiXCR. This table holds about 530,000 distinct CDR3 sequences, about 15% found once. The same sample was also studied in work on yellow fever vaccine responses in identical twins. This second report adds: Twins' vaccine T cell responses reportedly seemed partly convergent and partly personalized.

The sequence came from a woman under 30 in good health. What was sequenced was CD4+ T cells sorted from blood.

The CDR3 is CASSLRHRSTDTQYF. CDR3 nucleotide sequence: TGTGCCAGCAGTCTCAGACACCGTAGCACAGATACGCAGTATTTT. The rearrangement uses TRBV12-3 or TRBV12-4 and TRBJ2-3, with D unclear. The CDR3 sequence is 15 residues long. Trimming removed 5 bases at V and 0 bases at J, with 12 bases between.